A few counts support the clone carrying this T cell receptor (beta chain). This CDR3 comprises 16 residues. J lost 6 bases, V lost 0 bases, and 7 bases had no gene match. Per the germline V gene, CDR1 is MRHNA and CDR2 is SNTAGT. The data originate from a study of blood T cell repertoires in COVID-19. Study background: The origin of the acute and convalescent COVID-19 samples was the United States, Italy and Spain. PBMCs, B-cell-depleted T cells, or T cells provided the cDNA or gDNA that made up the material.

In the source study's methods: Reference gene primer amplification gave nucleated cell count estimates. Using immunoSEQ multiplex PCR, the repertoire was profiled, and TCRdb retains in-frame clones only, with some absent. That table gives V, J and clone size, and the DNA gave D and trimming. This sample carries roughly 220,000 clones, approximately 83% of them seen once, and the ten largest clones take less than 5%. The receptor's source is a woman aged 40 to 50 with acute COVID-19. This chain uses TRBV6-4 with TRBJ2-3; 9 nucleotides align to TRBD2. Sequenced material: PBMCs or T cells enriched from blood (not recorded which). The CDR3 region has the DNA TGTGCCAGCAGTGACTCTGCGGGGGGGTCTACGGATACGCAGTATTTT. Translation gives CASSDSAGGSTDTQYF.